What follows are 27 T cell receptor beta chains derived from one specimen sequenced in a study of T-cell memory formation after mild COVID-19. MiXCR, run by TCRdb on the 5' RACE reads, gives a single entry per CDR3 protein. The data contain under 300,000 distinct CDR3 sequences, 9.4% of them singletons. Sequencing was carried out using PBMCs or a T cell subset sorted from them (not recorded which). The origin of the receptors is a man aged 18 to 30 who had mild COVID-19 (a few samples of this study predate the infection). Cell type and time point are not known.

The chain employs TRBV20-1 and TRBJ1-2, with 12 bases lining up with TRBD1. Germline-derived CDR1 and CDR2 are DFQATT and SNEGSKA (reference sequence). The CDR3 is made up of 16 amino acids. V gave up 3 bases and J gave up 6 bases; unmatched junction bases: 11. CDR3 DNA: TGCAGTGCTAGGTCCCGGGACAGGGGGCTGATCCATGGCTACACCTTC. As protein: CSARSRDRGLIHGYTF.

The CDR3 DNA follows: TGTGCCAGCAGGACAGGGGGGTGGACCGGGGAGCTGTTTTTT. Protein product: CASRTGGWTGELFF. The chain joins TRBV5-5 to TRBJ2-2; 9 bases match TRBD1. The CDR3 loop spans 14 amino acids. V lost 5 bases and J lost 5; bases outside the gene matches: 4. CDR1 is SGHKS, CDR2 YYEKEE, per germline (reference sequence). Full variable domain (rest looked up from reference TRBV5-5 and TRBJ2-2): DAGVTQSPTHLIKTRGQQVTLRCSPISGHKSVSWYQQVLGQGPQFIFQYYEKEERGRGNFPDRFSARQFPNYSSELNVNALLLGDSALYLCASRTGGWTGELFFGEGSRLTVL.

In its sample, this clonotype was seen a few times. The V gene is TRBV6-5, the J gene TRBJ2-1; TRBD1 might be the D (6 bases). In germline, CDR1 is MNHEY, CDR2 SVGAGI. V was cut by 3 bases and J by 14 bases, with 14 bases left in between. The CDR3 spans 12 residues. Here the CDR3 reads CASSYGGPSEFF. The DNA of the CDR3 is TGTGCCAGCAGTTATGGGGGCCCCTCGGAGTTCTTC.

V gene TRBV20-1 combines with J gene TRBJ1-2; tentatively, D is TRBD1 (6 bases). CDR1 and CDR2 (germline): DFQATT, SNEGSKA (reference sequence). Trimming shortened V by 5 bases and J by 3 bases, and 10 bases separated the two germline ends. The CDR3 contains 12 residues. The CDR3 coding sequence is TGCAGTGCTGAGGACAGCTACTATGGCTACACCTTC. This gives the protein CSAEDSYYGYTF.

The gene calls are TRBV29-1 and TRBJ2-5, with TRBD1 identical over 10 bases. The junction had 7 bases not matched to a gene; V was cut back by 8 bases and J by 4 bases. This CDR3 has 13 residues. Germline CDR1 reads SQVTM; CDR2 reads ANQGSEA. The CDR3, as DNA: TGCAGCACCCGACAGGGGGCATCAGAGACCCAGTACTTC. Residues: CSTRQGASETQYF.

This clonotype was observed a few times. The rearrangement joins TRBV4-3 to TRBJ1-2; perhaps TRBD1 as D (6 bases). Per germline, CDR1 LGHNA and CDR2 YSLEER. The CDR3 is 15 amino acids. Deletions cut 0 bases from V and 4 bases from J, with 12 bases between. The CDR3 loop reads CASSQDRGGLYGYTF. CDR3 DNA sequence: TGCGCCAGCAGCCAAGATAGGGGGGGCCTCTATGGCTACACCTTC.

V usage is TRBV2 and J usage is TRBJ1-1; no clear D. V lost 7 bases to trimming and J lost 1 base, with 16 bases between them. CDR3 length: 15 amino acids. CDR1 and CDR2 (germline): SNHLY, FYNNEI. The CDR3 here is CASTGRGRGNTEAFF. DNA of the CDR3: TGTGCCAGCACAGGTCGGGGTCGAGGGAACACTGAAGCTTTCTTT. The whole variable domain, filled in from reference TRBV2 and TRBJ1-1, reads EPEVTQTPSHQVTQMGQEVILRCVPISNHLYFYWYRQILGQKVEFLVSFYNNEISEKSEIFDDQFSVERPDGSNFTLKIRSTKLEDSAMYFCASTGRGRGNTEAFFGQGTRLTVV.

The chain combines TRBV4-2 with TRBJ1-2; 8 bases map to TRBD1. The CDR3 is 14 amino acids. Germline V gene lookup returns CDR1 LGHNA and CDR2 YNFKEQ. Trimming at V came to 1 base and at J to 8 bases, leaving 6 bases not matched to a gene. CDR3 bases: TGTGCCAGCAGCCAAGCCGGGACAGGTTACGGCTACACCTTC. Its protein is CASSQAGTGYGYTF.

The chain uses TRBV5-1 and TRBJ1-1, with D possibly matching TRBD1 (5 bases). The CDR3 totals 16 residues. V dropped 3 bases and J dropped 3 bases, with 18 bases sitting between them. CDR1 SGHRS and CDR2 YFSETQ come from the germline V gene. CDR3 sequence: CASSSQARGTYTEAFF. DNA of the CDR3: TGCGCCAGCAGCTCCCAGGCCCGGGGGACCTACACTGAAGCTTTCTTT.

J is TRBJ1-2 and V is TRBV25-1; perhaps TRBD1 as D (5 bases). There are 13 residues in the CDR3. Germline lookup yields CDR1 MGHDK and CDR2 SYGVNS. Trimming took 7 bases from V and 2 from J, leaving 11 bases between them. CDR3 bases: TGTGCCAGCATTGGGTGGGGGAACTATGGCTACACCTTC. Translation: CASIGWGNYGYTF.

This chain links TRBV6-1 with TRBJ1-6; D is unclear. The CDR3 runs to 13 residues. The germline CDR1 and CDR2 sequences are MNHNS and SASEGT. V dropped 0 bases and J dropped 14 bases, with 11 bases sitting between them. In DNA form, the CDR3 reads TGTGCCAGCAGTGAAGCGCTTGAGAGAACCCTCCACTTT. Translation gives CASSEALERTLHF.

This clonotype showed up just a few times. CDR3 bases: TGTGCCAGCTCCCCGAACCGGGGGCTTACAAACACTGAAGCTTTCTTT. Protein: CASSPNRGLTNTEAFF. V gene TRBV18 combines with J gene TRBJ1-1; a weak D match, TRBD1 (6 bases). V shed 6 bases and J shed 2 bases, with 19 bases lying between them. CDR1 KGHSH and CDR2 LQKENI come from the germline V gene. CDR3 length: 16 residues.

This clonotype turned up a few times. The rearrangement joins TRBV18 to TRBJ2-7; maybe TRBD1 (7 bases). CDR3 length: 14 amino acids. Germline V lookup: CDR1 KGHSH, CDR2 LQKENI. V lost 3 bases, J lost 2 bases, and 11 bases lay in between. DNA of the CDR3: TGTGCCAGCTCACCCCAGGGGGGAACCTACGAGCAGTACTTC. Protein product: CASSPQGGTYEQYF.

In its sample, this clonotype was seen a few times. V and J are TRBV4-1 and TRBJ2-1; possibly TRBD2 for D (7 bases). This CDR3 has 14 residues. V gave up 7 bases and J gave up 4 bases, with 14 bases separating them. Germline assignment: CDR1 MGHRA and CDR2 YSYEKL. CDR3 coding DNA: TGCGCCAGCAAGTCCGAGGGGGGGTACAATGAGCAGTTCTTC. Encoded protein: CASKSEGGYNEQFF.

The V call is TRBV6-5, the J call TRBJ2-3, with D maybe TRBD1 (6 bases). Germline V gene lookup returns CDR1 MNHEY and CDR2 SVGAGI. The germline V and J ends were trimmed by 1 base and 3 bases, with 17 bases remaining between them. The CDR3 length is 17 residues. The DNA for the CDR3 is TGTGCCAGCAGTTACTTATCCGTGGGGGCCTGGACAGATACGCAGTATTTT. It specifies CASSYLSVGAWTDTQYF.

This clonotype was seen a handful of times. This chain joins TRBV3-1 and TRBJ2-3; unclear D gene. The CDR3 has 12 amino acids. Germline values: CDR1 LGHDT, CDR2 YNNKEL (reference sequence). Between the trimmed V and J ends, which lost 8 bases and 4 bases, there was a span of 10 bases. The CDR3 DNA is TGTGCCAGCGAGCAGGCCCCAGATACGCAGTATTTT. Encoded protein: CASEQAPDTQYF.

This clonotype appeared a few times. The gene calls are TRBV20-1 and TRBJ2-3; D remains ambiguous. V lost 1 base and J lost 2, with 13 bases in between. CDR3 length: 15 amino acids. Germline CDR1 is DFQATT and CDR2 is SNEGSKA (reference sequence). CDR3 bases: TGCAGTGCTAGAGTAAGGCTTTCACACACAGATACGCAGTATTTT. Amino acids: CSARVRLSHTDTQYF.

This clonotype was recorded a few times. This chain links TRBV12-3 or TRBV12-4 with TRBJ2-7, with a possible D match to TRBD1 (5 bases). The CDR3 runs to 11 residues. Trimming removed 4 bases at V and 6 bases at J, with 7 bases between. The CDR3 sequence: CASSSGLEQYF. The CDR3 nucleotides read TGTGCCAGCAGTTCAGGGCTCGAGCAGTACTTC.

This clonotype was counted only a few times. The gene calls are TRBV20-1 and TRBJ2-1, with TRBD2 matching 9 bases. Per germline, CDR1 DFQATT and CDR2 SNEGSKA (reference sequence). V shed 6 bases and J 2 bases; nucleotides not matched to a gene: 11. CDR3 length: 16 residues. DNA of the CDR3: TGCAGTGCCCAAGGACGGCGGGGGGGTCCCTACAATGAGCAGTTCTTC. It yields the protein CSAQGRRGGPYNEQFF.

This clonotype has only a few counts. This chain joins TRBV5-1 and TRBJ1-4; a possible D gene is TRBD1 (5 bases). Germline assignment: CDR1 SGHRS and CDR2 YFSETQ. Trimming shortened V by 4 bases and J by 5 bases, and 9 bases separated the two germline ends. The CDR3 loop spans 13 amino acids. CDR3 region: CASSRGGNEKLFF. For the CDR3, the DNA is TGCGCCAGCAGCAGGGGAGGGAATGAAAAACTGTTTTTT.

The chain has TRBV27 and TRBJ2-7; D is perhaps TRBD2 (7 bases). CDR3 length: 16 amino acids. The V end lost 5 bases, the J end lost 0 bases, and 17 bases lay between the germline ends. Per the germline V gene, CDR1 is MNHEY and CDR2 is SMNVEV (reference sequence). The CDR3 bases are TGTGCCAGCAGTCAACCCGGGGGGCCGGGCTCCTACGAGCAGTACGTC. It yields the protein CASSQPGGPGSYEQYV.

The rearrangement links TRBV7-2 to TRBJ2-1; a possible D gene is TRBD2 (6 bases). This CDR3 contains 14 residues. Trimming cost V 1 base and J 10 bases, with 14 bases left between them. Germline V gene lookup returns CDR1 SGHTA and CDR2 FQGNSA. The CDR3 bases are TGTGCCAGCAGCTTAGTGTCTGTCGGAGGGGAGCAGTTCTTC. Amino acids: CASSLVSVGGEQFF. Complete variable domain (other parts from reference TRBV7-2 and TRBJ2-1): GAGVSQSPSNKVTEKGKDVELRCDPISGHTALYWYRQSLGQGLEFLIYFQGNSAPDKSGLPSDRFSAERTGGSVSTLTIQRTQQEDSAVYLCASSLVSVGGEQFFGPGTRLTVL.

The chain employs TRBV20-1 and TRBJ2-5; TRBD1 might be the D (7 bases). Trimming cost V 4 bases and J 0 bases, with 15 bases left between them. CDR1 is DFQATT, CDR2 SNEGSKA, per germline (reference sequence). This CDR3 contains 15 residues. This chain's CDR3 is CSANPGGSYQETQYF. CDR3 bases: TGCAGTGCTAACCCAGGGGGGTCGTACCAAGAGACCCAGTACTTC.

The chain employs TRBV5-1 and TRBJ2-7, with D unresolved. V dropped 5 bases and J dropped 3 bases, with 15 bases sitting between them. This CDR3 region has 14 residues. The germline V gene encodes CDR1 SGHRS and CDR2 YFSETQ. The CDR3 sequence is CASRLASLSYEQYF. CDR3 DNA: TGCGCCAGCAGATTAGCCTCCTTGAGCTACGAGCAGTACTTC.

The J gene is TRBJ2-4, the V gene TRBV4-1; D uncertain. Germline V lookup: CDR1 MGHRA, CDR2 YSYEKL. V lost 1 base and J 0 bases, leaving 7 bases between the germline ends. The CDR3 extends over 15 amino acids. The CDR3 sequence is CASSQGILAKNIQYF. CDR3 sequence (DNA): TGCGCCAGCAGCCAAGGGATCCTAGCCAAAAACATTCAGTACTTC.

This clonotype was counted between two and nine times. The chain couples TRBV2 to TRBJ1-2; TRBD1 matches at 9 bases. Germline loops: CDR1 SNHLY, CDR2 FYNNEI. This CDR3 region has 15 residues. J lost 8 bases, V lost 7 bases, and 14 bases had no gene match. The CDR3 DNA reads as TGTGCCAGCATTGATTACCCCGGGACAGGGTTGGGCTACACCTTC. Its translation: CASIDYPGTGLGYTF.

The table lists this clonotype with a few counts. This rearrangement joins TRBV9 to TRBJ1-6; TRBD1 might be the D (5 bases). The V end lost 3 bases, the J end lost 10 bases, and 11 bases lay between the germline ends. Germline assignment: CDR1 SGDLS and CDR2 YYNGEE. The CDR3 has 13 amino acids. CDR3 sequence (DNA): TGTGCCAGCAGCGAGATAGGGGTCTCACCCCTCCACTTT. It encodes CASSEIGVSPLHF.